The source of this T cell receptor beta chain is a study of blood T cells in healthy people across ages. Turning to this clonotype: Antigen: not known.

Per germline, CDR1 SGHTA and CDR2 FQGNSA. The CDR3 has 15 residues. V was pared by 6 bases and J by 2 bases, with 15 bases between. Combining a sample-barcoded 5' primer with a J-beta primer mix, a second PCR ran for about 6 to 11 cycles. TCRdb passed the 5' RACE reads through MiXCR, listing each CDR3 protein once. The table lists hundreds of thousands of distinct CDR3 sequences, approximately 60% of them singletons. Points from the study as a whole: Whereas aged donors had fewer naive CD4+ cells, long-lived donors had more of them and higher diversity. Per million T cells, the diversity of TCR beta decreased roughly linearly as age advanced.

The TCR sequence derives from a man aged 35 to 55 in good health. The source material was blood. The rearrangement joins TRBV7-2 to TRBJ2-3; maybe TRBD2 (6 bases). The CDR3 here is CASRGRGGNTDTQYF. In DNA form, the CDR3 reads TGTGCCAGCAGGGGGCGTGGGGGGAACACAGATACGCAGTATTTT.